The clone carrying this TCR beta chain was found many times. Its antigen remains unidentified. Thyroid ultrasound and orbital computed tomography, with clinical symptoms and serum thyroxine and TRAb, informed diagnoses. The trim removed 3 bases at V and 4 bases at J, leaving 5 bases unmatched. The CDR3 is made up of 15 amino acids. Germline V lookup: CDR1 KGHSH, CDR2 LQKENI. Using RNA transcripts as the source, TCR beta CDR3 regions were amplified. An initial round of RT-PCR targeting the TCR CDR3 relied on the HTBI primer set. TCRdb passed the multiplex PCR reads through MiXCR, listing each CDR3 protein once. Found here are about 320,000 distinct CDR3 sequences, approximately 15% of them singletons; the top ten hold 33%. The data were obtained in a study of T cells in Graves' hyperthyroidism and ophthalmopathy. Study-wide points: Model-based prediction identified ophthalmopathy a median about 6 months prior to its onset. A model of 13 V-J features distinguished ophthalmopathy from stable hyperthyroidism. In blood, most of the thyroid clonotypes expanded above 0.001 were also present.

The sequence was obtained from a man aged 25 to 45 with Graves' hyperthyroidism. This chain joins TRBV18 and TRBJ2-3; 9 bases line up with TRBD1. Material for sequencing was blood. The CDR3: CASSPGTGWADTQYF. CDR3 DNA sequence: TGTGCCAGCTCACCTGGGACAGGGTGGGCAGATACGCAGTATTTT.